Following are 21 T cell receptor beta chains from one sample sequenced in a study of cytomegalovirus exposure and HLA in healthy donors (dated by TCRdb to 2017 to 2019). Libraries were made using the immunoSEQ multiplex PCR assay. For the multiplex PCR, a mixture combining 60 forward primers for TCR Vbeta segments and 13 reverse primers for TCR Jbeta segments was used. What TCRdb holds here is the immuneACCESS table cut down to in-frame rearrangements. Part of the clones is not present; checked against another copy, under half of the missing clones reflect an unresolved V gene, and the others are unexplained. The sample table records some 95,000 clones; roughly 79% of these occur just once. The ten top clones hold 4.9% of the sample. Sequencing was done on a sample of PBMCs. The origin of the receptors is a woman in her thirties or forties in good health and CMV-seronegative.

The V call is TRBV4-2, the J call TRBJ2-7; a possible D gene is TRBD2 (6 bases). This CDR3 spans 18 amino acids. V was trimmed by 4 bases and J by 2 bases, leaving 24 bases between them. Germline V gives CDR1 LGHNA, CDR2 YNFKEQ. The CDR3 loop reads CASSRTPLGAGNTYEQYF. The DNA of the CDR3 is TGTGCCAGCAGCCGAACACCTTTGGGCGCGGGAAACACCTACGAGCAGTACTTC.

Here the CDR3 DNA reads TGTGCTAGTGGTGGGAGCGGGGGGGCCTATAGTGAGCAGTTCTTC. This codes for CASGGSGGAYSEQFF. The chain carries TRBV12-5 and TRBJ2-1, with TRBD2 matching 10 bases. This CDR3 contains 15 residues. J was trimmed by 9 bases and V by 5 bases; bases with no gene match: 10. Germline CDR1 reads LGHNT; CDR2 reads FRNRAP.

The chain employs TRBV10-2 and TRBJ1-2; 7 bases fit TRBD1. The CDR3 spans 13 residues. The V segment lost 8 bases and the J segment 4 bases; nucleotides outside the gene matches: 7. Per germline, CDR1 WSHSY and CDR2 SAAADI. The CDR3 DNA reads TGCGCCAGCGCGGCAGGGGGAGGCTATGGCTACACCTTC. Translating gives CASAAGGGYGYTF.

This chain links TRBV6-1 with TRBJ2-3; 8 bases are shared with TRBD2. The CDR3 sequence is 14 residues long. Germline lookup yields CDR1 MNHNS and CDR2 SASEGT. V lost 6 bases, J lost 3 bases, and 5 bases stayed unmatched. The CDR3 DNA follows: TGTGCCAGCAGGGTAGCGGGGTGGACAGATACGCAGTATTTT. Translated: CASRVAGWTDTQYF.

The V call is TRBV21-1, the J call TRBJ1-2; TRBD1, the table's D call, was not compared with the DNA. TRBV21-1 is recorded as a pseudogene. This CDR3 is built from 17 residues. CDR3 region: CASSQDRVGFRHYGYTF. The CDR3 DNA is TGTGCCAGCAGCCAGGACAGGGTAGGTTTTCGTCACTATGGCTACACCTTC.

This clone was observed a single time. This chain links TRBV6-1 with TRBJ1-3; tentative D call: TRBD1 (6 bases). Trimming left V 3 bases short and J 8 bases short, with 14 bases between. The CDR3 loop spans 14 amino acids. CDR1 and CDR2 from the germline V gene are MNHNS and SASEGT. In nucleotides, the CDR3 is TGTGCCAGCAGTGAGGTTACCAGGGGAGACACCATATATTTT. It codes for CASSEVTRGDTIYF.

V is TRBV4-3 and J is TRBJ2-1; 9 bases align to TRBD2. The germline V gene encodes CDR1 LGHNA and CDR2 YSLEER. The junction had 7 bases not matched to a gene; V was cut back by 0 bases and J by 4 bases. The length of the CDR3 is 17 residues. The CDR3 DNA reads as TGCGCCAGCAGCCAAGATGCTAGCCTAGCGGGGTACAATGAGCAGTTCTTC. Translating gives CASSQDASLAGYNEQFF.

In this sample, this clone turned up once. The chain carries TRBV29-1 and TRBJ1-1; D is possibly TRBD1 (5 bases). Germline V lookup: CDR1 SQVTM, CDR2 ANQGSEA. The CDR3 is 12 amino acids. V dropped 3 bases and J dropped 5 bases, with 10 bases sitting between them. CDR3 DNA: TGCAGCGTTGAGTCGGGGGTGACTGAAGCTTTCTTT. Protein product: CSVESGVTEAFF.

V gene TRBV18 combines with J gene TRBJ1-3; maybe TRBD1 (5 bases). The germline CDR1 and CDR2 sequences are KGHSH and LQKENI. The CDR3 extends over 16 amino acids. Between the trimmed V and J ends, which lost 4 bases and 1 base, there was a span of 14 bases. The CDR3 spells CASSLNAGPSGNTIYF. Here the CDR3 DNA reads TGTGCCAGCTCACTCAACGCGGGACCATCTGGAAACACCATATATTTT.

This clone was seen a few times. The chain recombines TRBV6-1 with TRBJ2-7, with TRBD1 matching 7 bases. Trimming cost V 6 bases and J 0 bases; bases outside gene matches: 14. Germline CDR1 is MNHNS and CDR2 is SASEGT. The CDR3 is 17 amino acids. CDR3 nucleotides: TGTGCCAGCAGGGAAAGTAGGGGGACAGTTTCCTCCTACGAGCAGTACTTC. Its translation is CASRESRGTVSSYEQYF.

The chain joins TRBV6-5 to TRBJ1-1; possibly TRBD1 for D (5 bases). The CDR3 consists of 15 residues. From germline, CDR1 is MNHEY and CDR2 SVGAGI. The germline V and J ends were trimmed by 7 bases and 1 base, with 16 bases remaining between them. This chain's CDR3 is CASTSWEGSNTEAFF. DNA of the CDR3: TGTGCCAGCACCTCGTGGGAGGGGTCGAACACTGAAGCTTTCTTT.

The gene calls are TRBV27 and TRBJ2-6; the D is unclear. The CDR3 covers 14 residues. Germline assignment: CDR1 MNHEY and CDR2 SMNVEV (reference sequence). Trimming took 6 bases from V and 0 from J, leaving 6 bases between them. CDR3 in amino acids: CASRTNSGANVLTF. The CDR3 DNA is TGTGCCAGCAGAACTAACTCTGGGGCCAACGTCCTGACTTTC.

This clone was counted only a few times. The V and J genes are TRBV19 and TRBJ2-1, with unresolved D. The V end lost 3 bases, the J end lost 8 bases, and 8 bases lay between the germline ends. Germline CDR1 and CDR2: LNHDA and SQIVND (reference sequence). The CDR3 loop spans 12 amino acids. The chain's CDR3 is CASSIYADEQFF. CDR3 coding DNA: TGTGCCAGTAGTATTTATGCGGATGAGCAGTTCTTC. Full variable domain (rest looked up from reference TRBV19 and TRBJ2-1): DGGITQSPKYLFRKEGQNVTLSCEQNLNHDAMYWYRQDPGQGLRLIYYSQIVNDFQKGDIAEGYSVSREKKESFPLTVTSAQKNPTAFYLCASSIYADEQFFGPGTRLTVL.

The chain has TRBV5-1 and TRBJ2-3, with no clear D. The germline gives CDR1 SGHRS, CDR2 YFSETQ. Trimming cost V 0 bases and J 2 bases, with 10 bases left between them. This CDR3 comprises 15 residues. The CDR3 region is CASSLGLPPTDTQYF. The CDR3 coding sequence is TGCGCCAGCAGCTTGGGTCTCCCCCCCACAGATACGCAGTATTTT.

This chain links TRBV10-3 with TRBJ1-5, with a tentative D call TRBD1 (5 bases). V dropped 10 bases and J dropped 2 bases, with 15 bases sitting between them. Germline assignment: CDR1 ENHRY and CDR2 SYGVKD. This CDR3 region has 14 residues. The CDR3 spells CATKDIAGNQPQHF. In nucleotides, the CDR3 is TGTGCCACTAAGGACATAGCGGGCAATCAGCCCCAGCATTTT.

The CDR3 loop reads CASLPGWGNQPQHF. In nucleotides, the CDR3 is TGTGCCAGCCTCCCGGGGTGGGGCAATCAGCCCCAGCATTTT. This chain connects TRBV2 to TRBJ1-5; no definite D call. The V end was cut by 8 bases, the J end by 2 bases, with 13 bases between. The CDR3 sequence is 14 residues long. The germline CDR1 and CDR2 sequences are SNHLY and FYNNEI.

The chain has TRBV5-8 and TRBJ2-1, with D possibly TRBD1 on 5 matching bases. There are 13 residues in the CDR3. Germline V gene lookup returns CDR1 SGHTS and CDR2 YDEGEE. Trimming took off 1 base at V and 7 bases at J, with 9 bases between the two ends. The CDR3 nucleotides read TGTGCCAGCAGCTTGCGACAGTCGAATGAGCAGTTCTTC. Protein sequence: CASSLRQSNEQFF.

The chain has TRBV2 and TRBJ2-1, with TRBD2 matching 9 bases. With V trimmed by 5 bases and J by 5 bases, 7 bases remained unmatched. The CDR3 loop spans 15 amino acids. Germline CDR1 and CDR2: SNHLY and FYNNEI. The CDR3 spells CASSSRLAVDNEQFF. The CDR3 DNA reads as TGTGCCAGCAGTTCCCGACTAGCGGTTGACAATGAGCAGTTCTTC.

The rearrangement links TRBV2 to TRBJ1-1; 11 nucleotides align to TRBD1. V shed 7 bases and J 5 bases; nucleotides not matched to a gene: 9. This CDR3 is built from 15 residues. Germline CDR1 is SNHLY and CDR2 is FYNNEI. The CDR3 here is CASTGDRGANTEAFF. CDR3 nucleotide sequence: TGTGCCAGCACCGGGGACAGGGGGGCGAATACTGAAGCTTTCTTT.

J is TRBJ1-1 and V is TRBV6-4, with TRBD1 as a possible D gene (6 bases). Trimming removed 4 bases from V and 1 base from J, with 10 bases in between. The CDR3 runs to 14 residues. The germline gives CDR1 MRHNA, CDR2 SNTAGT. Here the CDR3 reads CASSVSQGNTEAFF. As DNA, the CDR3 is TGTGCCAGCAGTGTATCACAGGGGAACACTGAAGCTTTCTTT.

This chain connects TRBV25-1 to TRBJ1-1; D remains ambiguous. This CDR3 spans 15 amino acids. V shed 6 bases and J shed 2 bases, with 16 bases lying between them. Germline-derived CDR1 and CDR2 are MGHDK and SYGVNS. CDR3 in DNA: TGTGCCAGCAGGATCGGAACTATCAGCAACACTGAAGCTTTCTTT. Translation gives CASRIGTISNTEAFF. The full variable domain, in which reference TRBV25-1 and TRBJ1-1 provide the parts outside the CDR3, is EADIYQTPRYLVIGTGKKITLECSQTMGHDKMYWYQQDPGMELHLIHYSYGVNSTEKGDLSSESTVSRIRTEHFPLTLESARPSHTSQYLCASRIGTISNTEAFFGQGTRLTVV.